This T cell receptor beta chain is from a study of blood T cell repertoires in COVID-19. In the authors' methods: For nucleated cells, counts were estimated from reference gene primer amplification. Measured with immunoSEQ multiplex PCR; TCRdb has only the in-frame clones, and not every one. V, J and clone size were drawn from that table, and D and trimming were deduced from the DNA. Of around 260,000 clones listed, about four fifths are singletons. Between the trimmed V and J ends, which lost 0 bases and 1 base, there was a span of 7 bases. Germline-derived CDR1 and CDR2 are MNHNS and SASEGT. This CDR3 has 15 residues.

The chain combines TRBV6-1 with TRBJ1-5; possible D gene TRBD1, 5 bases. The clonotype originates from a person aged 70 to 80 with COVID-19, enrolled during active disease. Sequences were obtained from peripheral blood. The CDR3 sequence: CASSEAGGSNQPQHF. CDR3 coding DNA: TGTGCCAGCAGTGAAGCGGGGGGGAGCAATCAGCCCCAGCATTTT.